Shown below are 2 T cell receptor beta chains from a single sample sequenced in a study of T cell responses to AZD1222 COVID-19 vaccine. Sequencing was performed with immunoSEQ multiplex PCR; in TCRdb, only in-frame clones are kept and a portion is missing. The repertoire has about 78,000 clones, 75% to 90% of them found once; the top ten carry approximately 1.4%. Sequenced material: peripheral blood, taken 28 days after the second AZD1222 dose. Source of these receptors: an adult who received the AZD1222 COVID-19 vaccine.

The genes are TRBV7-2 and TRBJ1-2; no reliable D call. CDR1 is SGHTA, CDR2 FQGNSA, per germline. V was trimmed by 6 bases and J by 5 bases, leaving 10 bases between them. This CDR3 comprises 12 residues. Written as DNA, the CDR3 is TGTGCCAGCAGTTATGAAGCGTATGGCTACACCTTC. Amino acids: CASSYEAYGYTF.

V usage is TRBV5-8 and J usage is TRBJ1-2; 7 bases map to TRBD1. Looked up from germline, CDR1 is SGHTS and CDR2 is YDEGEE. J was trimmed by 8 bases and V by 4 bases; bases with no gene match: 11. This CDR3 has 14 residues. In DNA form, the CDR3 reads TGTGCCAGCAGCAGGAGGGTACAGGGGCAAGGCTACACCTTC. It is translated as CASSRRVQGQGYTF.